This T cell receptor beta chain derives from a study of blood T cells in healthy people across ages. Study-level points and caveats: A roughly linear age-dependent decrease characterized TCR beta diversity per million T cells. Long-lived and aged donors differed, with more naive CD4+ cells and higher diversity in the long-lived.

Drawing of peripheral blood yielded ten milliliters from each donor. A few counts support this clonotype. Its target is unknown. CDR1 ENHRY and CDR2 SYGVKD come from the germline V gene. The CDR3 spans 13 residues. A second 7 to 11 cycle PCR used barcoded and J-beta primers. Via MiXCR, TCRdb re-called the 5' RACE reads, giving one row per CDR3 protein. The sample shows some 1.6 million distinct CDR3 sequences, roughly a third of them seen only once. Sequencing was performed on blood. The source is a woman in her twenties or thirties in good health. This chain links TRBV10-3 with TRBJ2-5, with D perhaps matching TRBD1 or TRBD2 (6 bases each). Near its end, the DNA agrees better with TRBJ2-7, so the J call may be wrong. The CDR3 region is CAIAGGASSEQYF. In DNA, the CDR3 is TGTGCCATCGCCGGGGGCGCGTCGTCCGAGCAGTACTTC.